Sequencing of this T cell receptor beta chain was carried out in a study of T cell responses to AZD1222 COVID-19 vaccine. Study observations and caveats: Clonal diversity may have been underestimated in mostly white British donors.

In the case of this clone: The antigen remains undetermined.

Germline V lookup: CDR1 MGHRA, CDR2 YSYEKL. The CDR3 consists of 14 residues. V lost 2 bases, J lost 6 bases, and 11 bases lay in between. Libraries were prepared by immunoSEQ multiplex PCR; TCRdb keeps only in-frame clonotypes and omits some of them. The sample records about 100,000 clones, about 93% being singletons. The sequencing here drew on peripheral blood, taken on day 0 of AZD1222 vaccination. This receptor was taken from an adult in good health. The chain has TRBV4-1 and TRBJ1-5; D not certain. The CDR3 is CASSQIDPTQPQHF. CDR3 sequence (DNA): TGCGCCAGCAGCCAAATCGACCCGACTCAGCCCCAGCATTTT.